This T cell receptor (beta chain) appears in the sequencing data of a study of OX40 agonist ivuxolimab in advanced cancers. Whole-study context: Ivuxolimab, an antibody that agonizes OX40 (CD134), was administered to the patients. In three patients, partial responses were observed, one with hepatocellular carcinoma and two with cutaneous melanoma. Study-wide points: Both CD4+ and CD8+ T cell populations in blood had undergone clonal expansion by week 6 at 0.1 to 3.0 mg/kg. CD4+ T cells averaged fewer expanded clones than CD8+ T cells.

The assay was immunoSEQ multiplex PCR, and TCRdb's table has in-frame clones only and misses some. The table includes approximately 71,000 clones, 65% to 85% detected once. Of note for this clone: Its target is unknown.

The CDR3 is 14 residues long. With 4 bases removed from V and 3 bases from J, the gap between germline ends came to 12 bases. CDR1 MNHNS and CDR2 SASEGT come from the germline V gene. The receptor's source is an adult with an advanced solid tumor such as melanoma, head and neck, liver or kidney cancer. V usage is TRBV6-1 and J usage is TRBJ1-2; D is undetermined. Sample: CD4+ or CD8+ T cells sorted from blood, taken in a trial of the OX40 agonist ivuxolimab. The CDR3 nucleotides read TGTGCCAGCAGTGGGCGACTTCTAGACTATGGCTACACCTTC. It codes for CASSGRLLDYGYTF.